The 32 T cell receptor beta chains listed next were all sequenced from one sample in a study of cytomegalovirus exposure and HLA in healthy donors. Primers: 60 Vbeta forward and 13 Jbeta reverse. Sequencing used immunoSEQ multiplex PCR; TCRdb keeps in-frame clones, though not all of them. The sample includes more than 95,000 clones, 70% to 80% of them seen just once. Sequences were obtained from PBMCs. The receptors were sampled from a man aged 45-60 years in good health and CMV-seropositive.

This chain connects TRBV5-4 to TRBJ2-1; D unresolved. Trimming stripped 4 bases from V and 0 bases from J, with 17 bases between. There are 17 residues in the CDR3. Looked up from germline, CDR1 is SGHNT and CDR2 is YYREEE (reference sequence). In DNA form, the CDR3 reads TGTGCCAGCAGCCCCGGATCGCGGTTAAACTCCTACAATGAGCAGTTCTTC. Its protein product is CASSPGSRLNSYNEQFF.

In this sample, this clone turned up once. The V gene is TRBV7-2, the J gene TRBJ2-7; D remains ambiguous. The length of the CDR3 is 13 residues. Looked up from germline, CDR1 is SGHTA and CDR2 is FQGNSA. With 1 base removed from V and 4 bases from J, the gap between germline ends came to 8 bases. Here the CDR3 DNA reads TGTGCCAGCAGCTTAGACATATCTTACGAGCAGTACTTC. Protein product: CASSLDISYEQYF.

The chain links TRBV9 to TRBJ2-3; D is possibly TRBD1 (5 bases). Germline V gene data show CDR1 as SGDLS and CDR2 as YYNGEE. The CDR3 is made up of 15 amino acids. V was cut by 3 bases and J by 3 bases, with 14 bases left in between. The CDR3 loop reads CASSGTPDRTDTQYF. CDR3 nucleotides: TGTGCCAGCAGCGGGACACCAGACAGAACAGATACGCAGTATTTT.

The rearrangement joins TRBV6-1 to TRBJ2-5, with a weak D call TRBD1 (5 bases). The last part of the DNA fits TRBJ2-7 better; the J call may be wrong. CDR1 MNHNS and CDR2 SASEGT come from the germline V gene. The CDR3 contains 14 residues. The CDR3, as DNA: TGTGCCAGCAGCCTCTTCGGCAGGGCCTACGAGCAGTACTTC. Its protein product is CASSLFGRAYEQYF.

The chain uses TRBV6-6 and TRBJ1-4, with TRBD1 as a possible D gene (5 bases). The CDR3 length is 14 residues. The V gene lost 6 bases and the J gene lost 2 bases, with 10 bases spanning the gap. Germline V gene lookup returns CDR1 MNHNY and CDR2 SVGAGI (reference sequence). CDR3 in amino acids: CASSQGLTNEKLFF. The CDR3 DNA sequence: TGTGCCAGCAGCCAGGGATTGACTAATGAAAAACTGTTTTTT.

The rearrangement uses TRBV5-6 and TRBJ2-7; 7 bases are a match to TRBD1. J was trimmed by 5 bases and V by 1 base; bases with no gene match: 6. Germline lookup yields CDR1 SGHDT and CDR2 YYEEEE. This CDR3 spans 14 amino acids. CDR3 protein: CASSLTGDSHEQYF. The CDR3 nucleotides read TGTGCCAGCAGCTTGACAGGGGATTCCCACGAGCAGTACTTC.

The chain is built from TRBV18 and TRBJ1-4; D is uncertain. V shed 9 bases and J shed 0 bases, with 11 bases lying between them. CDR1 and CDR2 (germline): KGHSH, LQKENI. The CDR3 consists of 14 residues. CDR3 protein: CASREVTTNEKLFF. The DNA of the CDR3 is TGTGCCAGTCGTGAGGTGACAACTAATGAAAAACTGTTTTTT.

V usage is TRBV28 and J usage is TRBJ2-7; 12 bases fit TRBD1. Unmatched junction bases numbered 2, after V lost 2 bases and J lost 6 bases. This CDR3 spans 14 amino acids. Looked up from germline, CDR1 is MDHEN and CDR2 is SYDVKM. CDR3 coding DNA: TGTGCCAGCAGTTTAGGGACAGGGGGCTCCGAGCAGTACTTC. This gives the protein CASSLGTGGSEQYF. The full variable domain, its missing parts supplied by reference TRBV28 and TRBJ2-7, is DVKVTQSSRYLVKRTGEKVFLECVQDMDHENMFWYRQDPGLGLRLIYFSYDVKMKEKGDIPEGYSVSREKKERFSLILESASTNQTSMYLCASSLGTGGSEQYFGPGTRLTVT.

A few counts support this clone. The chain combines TRBV6-1 with TRBJ2-1, with no clear D. Trimming removed 1 base from V and 0 bases from J, with 7 bases in between. From germline, CDR1 is MNHNS and CDR2 SASEGT. The CDR3 length is 15 residues. The CDR3 region is CASSEVYSSYNEQFF. The CDR3 region has the DNA TGTGCCAGCAGTGAAGTCTACAGCTCCTACAATGAGCAGTTCTTC.

The J gene is TRBJ1-2, the V gene TRBV6-1, with 7 bases matching TRBD1. The CDR3 runs to 11 residues. J was trimmed by 5 bases and V by 6 bases; bases with no gene match: 0. Germline CDR1 MNHNS, CDR2 SASEGT. The CDR3 nucleotides are TGTGCCAGCAGACAGGGGTATGGCTACACCTTC. Amino acid sequence: CASRQGYGYTF.

The rearrangement links TRBV2 to TRBJ1-6, with D perhaps matching TRBD1 (6 bases). The ends were cut back, 6 bases at V and 0 bases at J, with 21 bases in the middle. This CDR3 contains 19 residues. The germline V gene encodes CDR1 SNHLY and CDR2 FYNNEI. The CDR3 loop is CASRSPGTLSSSYNSPLHF. Written as DNA, the CDR3 is TGTGCCAGCAGATCCCCCGGGACACTGTCGAGCTCCTATAATTCACCCCTCCACTTT.

The rearrangement uses TRBV6-5 and TRBJ2-7; D possibly corresponds to TRBD1 (5 bases). V lost 5 bases and J lost 0, with 14 bases in between. The CDR3 covers 15 residues. Per the germline V gene, CDR1 is MNHEY and CDR2 is SVGAGI. CDR3 bases: TGTGCCAGCAGTGCGACGAGACAGAGCTCCTACGAGCAGTACTTC. Protein product: CASSATRQSSYEQYF.

Concerning this clone itself: One end of the junction fails to match germline, which may point to a read error. The V call is TRBV28, the J call TRBJ2-7; TRBD1 matches at 7 bases. The CDR3 contains 11 residues. Per the germline V gene, CDR1 is MDHEN and CDR2 is SYDVKM. The CDR3 sequence: CASSLRDRNYF. The CDR3 bases are TGTGCCAGCAGTTTACGGGACAGAAATTATTTC.

This sequence joins TRBV5-5 and TRBJ1-3; 8 bases are shared with TRBD1. This CDR3 is built from 15 residues. The V segment lost 4 bases and the J segment 3 bases; nucleotides outside the gene matches: 6. CDR1 and CDR2 (germline): SGHKS, YYEKEE (reference sequence). CDR3 protein: CASSLAGQGGNTIYF. As DNA, the CDR3 is TGTGCCAGCAGCCTAGCCGGACAGGGTGGAAACACCATATATTTT.

This chain joins TRBV6-1 and TRBJ2-1; D possibly corresponds to TRBD1 (7 bases). V lost 6 bases to trimming and J lost 5 bases, with 11 bases between them. The CDR3 has 13 amino acids. Germline V lookup: CDR1 MNHNS, CDR2 SASEGT. The CDR3 coding sequence is TGTGCCAGCAGGCAGGGGGGACACAATGAGCAGTTCTTC. Protein product: CASRQGGHNEQFF.

The rearrangement joins TRBV28 to TRBJ2-7; 9 bases line up with TRBD1. CDR1 is MDHEN and CDR2 is SYDVKM in the germline V gene. Trimming cost V 3 bases and J 6 bases; bases outside gene matches: 6. The CDR3 is 14 residues long. The CDR3 bases are TGTGCCAGCAGTTTCGCCTCGGGACAGGGCGAGCAGTACTTC. Translation: CASSFASGQGEQYF. Filled out from reference TRBV28 and TRBJ2-7, the complete variable domain reads DVKVTQSSRYLVKRTGEKVFLECVQDMDHENMFWYRQDPGLGLRLIYFSYDVKMKEKGDIPEGYSVSREKKERFSLILESASTNQTSMYLCASSFASGQGEQYFGPGTRLTVT.

The J gene is TRBJ2-3, the V gene TRBV5-6, with D tentatively TRBD2 (6 bases). CDR1 is SGHDT and CDR2 is YYEEEE in the germline V gene. The CDR3 runs to 15 residues. Trimming stripped 4 bases from V and 0 bases from J, with 12 bases between. CDR3 loop: CASSAGRQSTDTQYF. The CDR3 region has the DNA TGTGCCAGCAGCGCGGGGAGACAGAGCACAGATACGCAGTATTTT.

This chain joins TRBV2 and TRBJ1-6; D is possibly TRBD1 (5 bases). CDR1 and CDR2 from the germline V gene are SNHLY and FYNNEI. The V end was cut by 6 bases, the J end by 0 bases, with 6 bases between. There are 14 residues in the CDR3. This chain's CDR3 is CASRDISYNSPLHF. The CDR3, as DNA: TGTGCCAGCAGGGACATCTCCTATAATTCACCCCTCCACTTT. The whole variable domain, remainder taken from reference TRBV2 and TRBJ1-6, is EPEVTQTPSHQVTQMGQEVILRCVPISNHLYFYWYRQILGQKVEFLVSFYNNEISEKSEIFDDQFSVERPDGSNFTLKIRSTKLEDSAMYFCASRDISYNSPLHFGNGTRLTVT.

V gene TRBV6-5 combines with J gene TRBJ1-2; weak D call: TRBD1 (6 bases). The germline CDR1 and CDR2 sequences are MNHEY and SVGAGI. The CDR3 is 15 amino acids. Trimming removed 6 bases at V and 5 bases at J, with 19 bases between. CDR3 sequence: CASRLSRTASYGYTF. CDR3 bases: TGTGCCAGCAGATTATCCCGGACAGCCTCGTATGGCTACACCTTC.

The chain uses TRBV5-1 and TRBJ2-5; 10 bases line up with TRBD2. Trimming cost V 0 bases and J 0 bases; bases outside gene matches: 2. The germline V gene has CDR1 SGHRS and CDR2 YFSETQ. The CDR3 is made up of 16 amino acids. The CDR3 loop is CASSLALAGDQETQYF. The DNA for the CDR3 is TGCGCCAGCAGCTTGGCTCTAGCGGGAGACCAAGAGACCCAGTACTTC. The whole variable domain, remainder taken from reference TRBV5-1 and TRBJ2-5, is KAGVTQTPRYLIKTRGQQVTLSCSPISGHRSVSWYQQTPGQGLQFLFEYFSETQRNKGNFPGRFSGRQFSNSRSEMNVSTLELGDSALYLCASSLALAGDQETQYFGPGTRLLVL.

This clone was counted only a few times. This sequence joins TRBV28 and TRBJ1-1; possibly TRBD1 for D (5 bases). Per the germline V gene, CDR1 is MDHEN and CDR2 is SYDVKM. This CDR3 has 15 amino acids. V lost 6 bases, J lost 7 bases, and 21 bases lay in between. Here the CDR3 reads CASRGDSGSWDEAFF. Written as DNA, the CDR3 is TGTGCCAGCAGGGGGGACTCAGGCTCGTGGGATGAAGCTTTCTTT.

CDR3 coding DNA: TGTGCCAGCAGCTCGACAGGGCAGTCCACCGGGGAGCTGTTTTTT. It encodes CASSSTGQSTGELFF. The chain uses TRBV7-9 and TRBJ2-2; TRBD1 aligns across 7 bases. The J segment lost 4 bases and the V segment lost 4 bases, leaving 6 bases of the junction unmatched. Germline CDR1 and CDR2: SEHNR and FQNEAQ (reference sequence). This CDR3 region has 15 residues.

The J gene is TRBJ1-5, the V gene TRBV6-5; D perhaps matches TRBD1 (5 bases). V gave up 7 bases and J gave up 6 bases, with 19 bases separating them. CDR3 length equals 15 residues. Germline V lookup: CDR1 MNHEY, CDR2 SVGAGI. The CDR3 region is CASIYLGREGQPQHF. DNA for the CDR3: TGTGCCAGCATCTACTTGGGCAGGGAGGGTCAGCCCCAGCATTTT.

This chain links TRBV6-5 with TRBJ1-3, with TRBD1 matching over 9 bases. The length of the CDR3 is 13 residues. With V trimmed by 2 bases and J by 11 bases, 4 bases remained unmatched. The germline V gene encodes CDR1 MNHEY and CDR2 SVGAGI. CDR3 nucleotide sequence: TGTGCCAGCAGTTACGGACAGGGGACGGCCATATATTTT. Its translation is CASSYGQGTAIYF.

This clone was observed a handful of times. The chain uses TRBV13 and TRBJ1-2; 8 nucleotides align to TRBD1. Looked up from germline, CDR1 is PRHDT and CDR2 is FYEKMQ (reference sequence). V lost 5 bases to trimming and J lost 13 bases; unmatched junction nucleotides: 6. CDR3 length: 11 residues. This CDR3 is CASSRGQVSTF. As DNA, the CDR3 is TGTGCCAGCAGCAGGGGACAGGTATCCACCTTC. The variable domain in full, with the rest retrieved from reference TRBV13 and TRBJ1-2, is AAGVIQSPRHLIKEKRETATLKCYPIPRHDTVYWYQQGPGQDPQFLISFYEKMQSDKGSIPDRFSAQQFSDYHSELNMSSLELGDSALYFCASSRGQVSTFGSGTRLTVV.

As for this clone: One end of the junction is discordant with germline, which a read error may explain. The same CDR3 also results from other DNA sequences found in this sample. Here the CDR3 DNA reads TGTGCCAGCAGTGAGATGGCAGGGGGTACCTATAATTCCCCCCTCCACTTT. The encoded protein is CASSEMAGGTYNSPLHF. This chain links TRBV2 with TRBJ1-6; 7 bases align to TRBD1. CDR3 length: 17 residues. CDR1 SNHLY and CDR2 FYNNEI come from the germline V gene.

V gene TRBV5-5 combines with J gene TRBJ1-6; 9 bases line up with TRBD1. Per the germline V gene, CDR1 is SGHKS and CDR2 is YYEKEE (reference sequence). The CDR3 contains 14 residues. Trimming removed 3 bases from V and 9 bases from J; junction bases left unmatched: 4. CDR3 amino acids: CASSSRDRVSPLHF. CDR3 DNA sequence: TGTGCCAGCAGCTCCCGGGACAGGGTTTCACCCCTCCACTTT.

J is TRBJ2-7 and V is TRBV2; 8 bases fit TRBD1. The CDR3 contains 14 residues. Germline assignment: CDR1 SNHLY and CDR2 FYNNEI. Trimming removed 7 bases from V and 5 bases from J; junction bases left unmatched: 10. The CDR3 region is CASNTDQGAHEQYF. The CDR3, as DNA: TGTGCCAGCAATACTGACCAGGGGGCCCACGAGCAGTACTTC.

V is TRBV10-3 and J is TRBJ2-1, with D possibly being TRBD1 (6 bases). CDR1 ENHRY and CDR2 SYGVKD come from the germline V gene. Between the trimmed V and J ends, which lost 8 bases and 9 bases, there was a span of 14 bases. This CDR3 has 12 amino acids. Here the CDR3 reads CAIGTTGSEQFF. DNA for the CDR3: TGTGCCATCGGGACAACGGGAAGTGAGCAGTTCTTC.

The gene calls are TRBV6-1 and TRBJ1-3; TRBD1 might be the D (5 bases). CDR3 size: 13 residues. V shed 7 bases and J shed 2 bases, with 9 bases lying between them. Germline V lookup: CDR1 MNHNS, CDR2 SASEGT. The DNA for the CDR3 is TGTGCCAGCACCCAGGGTACTGGAAACACCATATATTTT. Protein sequence: CASTQGTGNTIYF.

This clone was found once. V usage is TRBV5-4 and J usage is TRBJ2-7; 11 bases are shared with TRBD2. The CDR3 runs 15 residues. V gave up 4 bases and J gave up 4 bases; unmatched junction bases: 7. CDR1 is SGHNT and CDR2 is YYREEE in the germline V gene (reference sequence). CDR3 coding DNA: TGTGCCAGCAGCCTAACTAGCGGGAGAGGTTACGAGCAGTACTTC. The encoded protein is CASSLTSGRGYEQYF.

The chain carries TRBV4-1 and TRBJ2-2; D possibly corresponds to TRBD2 (6 bases). The germline V gene has CDR1 MGHRA and CDR2 YSYEKL. CDR3 length: 16 residues. V shed 1 base and J shed 2 bases, with 11 bases lying between them. This chain's CDR3 is CASSQASGPNTGELFF. CDR3 coding DNA: TGCGCCAGCAGCCAAGCCAGCGGGCCCAACACCGGGGAGCTGTTTTTT.